This T cell receptor beta chain is drawn from a study of CD8 T cells in Susac syndrome. RNA in amounts of roughly 0.45 to 1 ug was reverse transcribed with random hexamers. Amplification of TCR beta CDR3 was carried out by immunoSEQ multiplex PCR, which covered 54 Vbeta and 13 Jbeta segments. MiXCR was run by TCRdb on the immunoSEQ multiplex PCR reads, yielding one entry per CDR3 protein. In the table there are some 170,000 distinct CDR3 sequences, roughly 94% of which are singletons. V was clipped by 4 bases and J by 1 base; unmatched bases: 7. The CDR3 contains 16 residues. Negative isolation yielded the CD8+ and CD4+ T cells, while FACS enriched the TEMRA cells.

Sequenced sample: CD4+ T cells from PBMCs. The rearrangement joins TRBV12-3 or TRBV12-4 to TRBJ2-1; the match to TRBD2 covers 7 bases. The sequence derives from a human donor in good health. DNA of the CDR3: TGTGCCAGCAGTTCGACTAGCTGGAGGTCCTACAATGAGCAGTTCTTC. Translation gives CASSSTSWRSYNEQFF.